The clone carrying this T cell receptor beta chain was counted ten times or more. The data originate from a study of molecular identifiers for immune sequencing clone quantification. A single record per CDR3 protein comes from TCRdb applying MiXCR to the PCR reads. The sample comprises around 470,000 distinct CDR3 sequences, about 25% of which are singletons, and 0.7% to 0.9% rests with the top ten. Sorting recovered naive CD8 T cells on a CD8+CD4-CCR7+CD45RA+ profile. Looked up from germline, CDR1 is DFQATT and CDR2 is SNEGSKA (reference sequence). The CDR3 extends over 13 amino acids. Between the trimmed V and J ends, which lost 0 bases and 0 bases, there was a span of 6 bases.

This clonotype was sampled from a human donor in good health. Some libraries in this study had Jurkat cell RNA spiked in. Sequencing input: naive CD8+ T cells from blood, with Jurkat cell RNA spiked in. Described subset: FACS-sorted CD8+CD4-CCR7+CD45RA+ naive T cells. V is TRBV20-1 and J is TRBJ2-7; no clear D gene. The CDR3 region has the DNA TGCAGTGCTAGAGATCCTAGCTCCTACGAGCAGTACTTC. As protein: CSARDPSSYEQYF.